This is a list of T cell receptor beta chains from one sample in a study of shared clonotypes between healthy human individuals. Profiling relied on immunoSEQ multiplex PCR, and the TCRdb table lists in-frame clones only, not all of them. The sample lists roughly 2 million clones; 85% to 95% were seen once. Sequenced material: naive CD4+ T cells sorted from blood. The receptor set was obtained from a man between 18 and 29 years old in good health. CDR3s include the opening cysteine and the closing phenylalanine or tryptophan. The D gene is left open where the match is weak. Clone size, where shown, is once, few, many, or a class for clones that have expanded.

J,size,D,V,CDR3,DNA
TRBJ1-1,.,.,TRBV5-1,CASSPWVGQTTSEAFF,TGCGCCAGCAGTCCGTGGGTCGGACAAACGACGTCTGAAGCTTTCTTT
TRBJ2-7,.,TRBD1,TRBV6-5,CASSYSTGAPYEQYF,TGTGCCAGCAGTTACTCGACAGGGGCCCCCTACGAGCAGTACTTC
TRBJ2-1,once,TRBD2,TRBV25-1,CASSELTSGSPYNEQFF,TGTGCCAGCAGTGAATTGACTAGCGGGAGTCCCTACAATGAGCAGTTCTTC
TRBJ2-7,.,.,TRBV2,CASTQGGSYEQYF,TGTGCCAGCACACAAGGGGGGTCCTACGAGCAGTACTTC
TRBJ2-7,once,.,TRBV2,CASAPGPYEQYF,TGTGCCAGCGCCCCCGGTCCCTACGAGCAGTACTTC
TRBJ2-3,.,TRBD2,TRBV10-3,CAISEGAGGRDTQYF,TGTGCCATCAGTGAAGGAGCGGGAGGGCGGGATACGCAGTATTTT
TRBJ2-7,once,TRBD1,TRBV11-2,CASSRQGATYEQYF,TGTGCCAGCAGCAGACAGGGGGCTACCTACGAGCAGTACTTC
TRBJ2-2,.,TRBD1,TRBV28,CASSLLGTGKAGELFF,TGTGCCAGCAGCCTCCTCGGGACAGGGAAGGCCGGGGAGCTGTTTTTT
TRBJ1-2,.,.,TRBV19,CARPTGNYGYTF,TGTGCCAGACCCACAGGAAACTATGGCTACACCTTC
TRBJ2-2,.,.,TRBV15,CATSRAYGELFF,TGTGCCACCAGCAGAGCCTACGGGGAGCTGTTTTTT
TRBJ2-7,.,.,TRBV19,CASTSARSGASYEQYF,TGTGCCAGTACCTCAGCCAGGTCGGGTGCTTCGTACGAGCAGTACTTC
TRBJ2-1,.,.,TRBV7-3,CASSGGSYNEQFF,TGTGCCAGCAGCGGAGGGAGTTACAATGAGCAGTTCTTC
TRBJ2-7,.,TRBD2,TRBV18,CASSPPRTSGIWYEQYF,TGTGCCAGCTCACCACCTCGAACTAGCGGGATTTGGTACGAGCAGTACTTC
TRBJ1-5,.,.,TRBV30,CAWSDQTRMSNQPQHF,TGTGCCTGGAGTGACCAGACCAGGATGAGCAATCAGCCCCAGCATTTT
TRBJ2-5,.,TRBD1,TRBV14,CASSHSPRGSQETQYF,TGTGCCAGCAGTCATTCCCCCAGGGGGTCCCAAGAGACCCAGTACTTC
TRBJ2-1,.,.,TRBV5-4,CASSLDRGGVNEQFF,TGTGCCAGCAGCTTGGACAGGGGGGGTGTCAATGAGCAGTTCTTC
TRBJ2-3,.,TRBD2,TRBV30,CACYGGASKDTQYF,TGTGCCTGCTACGGGGGGGCTAGTAAAGATACGCAGTATTTT
TRBJ2-5,.,TRBD1,TRBV6-1,CASSARDRETETQYF,TGTGCCAGCAGTGCCCGGGACAGGGAGACGGAGACCCAGTACTTC
TRBJ2-4,.,.,TRBV28,CASSLQGAKNIQYF,TGTGCCAGCAGTTTGCAGGGAGCCAAAAACATTCAGTACTTC
TRBJ2-7,.,.,TRBV5-1,CASSPRPGSSYEQYF,TGCGCCAGCAGCCCCCGCCCCGGCAGCTCCTACGAGCAGTACTTC
TRBJ2-7,once,.,TRBV2,CASSAGQLGEQYF,TGTGCCAGCAGTGCAGGACAGCTGGGCGAGCAGTACTTC
TRBJ2-2,.,.,TRBV6-5,CASRSGVEHGELFF,TGTGCCAGCAGGTCAGGGGTTGAGCACGGGGAGCTGTTTTTT
TRBJ2-6,.,TRBD1,TRBV28,CASSPGQGASGANVLTF,TGTGCCAGCAGTCCCGGACAGGGCGCCTCTGGGGCCAACGTCCTGACTTTC
TRBJ1-4,.,.,TRBV10-3,CAIRTSLNEKLFF,TGTGCCATCAGGACGAGTTTAAATGAAAAACTGTTTTTT